The rows below give T cell receptor beta chains drawn from one sample of a study of regulatory T cells in long-lasting Graves disease. MiXCR, applied by TCRdb to the multiplex PCR reads, yields one record per CDR3 protein. The sample has roughly 530,000 distinct CDR3 sequences; more than 15% are singletons. This sample was also put to use in a study of T cells in Graves' hyperthyroidism and ophthalmopathy.

The specimen comprised peripheral blood mononuclear cells (PBMCs), sampled at new diagnosis, from a patient treated with antithyroid drugs. The source is a woman in her forties or fifties with Graves disease. CDR3s include the opening cysteine and the closing phenylalanine or tryptophan. A D gene is named only where the DNA matches it firmly.

d_call j_call v_call cdr3_aa
NA TRBJ1-4 TRBV30 CAWNRGRAEKLFF
TRBD1 TRBJ2-5 TRBV20-1 CSASWGQGRRETQYF
NA TRBJ1-2 TRBV25-1 CASSDPRGPLGYGYTF
NA TRBJ1-1 TRBV27 CASSSNPGLGVTEAFF
NA TRBJ1-2 TRBV20-1 CSAGQGDYGYTF
NA TRBJ1-3 TRBV13 CASSLRALDSPSGRNTIYF
NA TRBJ2-3 TRBV12-3/TRBV12-4 CASSFGGHGTDTQYF
NA TRBJ2-3 TRBV30 CALDTQYF
NA TRBJ1-1 TRBV9 CASSPNPEMNTEAFF
NA TRBJ2-7 TRBV7-6 CASSLSEFSYEQYF
TRBD1 TRBJ1-2 TRBV12-3/TRBV12-4 CASSFNPDRGPIYGYTF
TRBD1 TRBJ2-4 TRBV20-1 CSASDRGSKNIQYF
NA TRBJ2-7 TRBV14 CASSRGRVVAYEQYF
TRBD2 TRBJ2-1 TRBV27 CASIKAGAQGEQFF
TRBD1 TRBJ1-2 TRBV4-1 CASSRAGTGGSGYTF
TRBD1 TRBJ2-5 TRBV7-8 CASSTDRGLRVETQYF
NA TRBJ1-2 TRBV4-2 CASSQDRGGRINYGYTF
NA TRBJ1-3 TRBV28 CASSLYVISGNTIYF
TRBD2 TRBJ2-1 TRBV7-3 CASSPNGGEEQFF
NA TRBJ1-5 TRBV6-1 CASSTAGSRNQPQHF
TRBD2 TRBJ2-1 TRBV3-1 CASNYYATSGIGNEQFF
TRBD2 TRBJ2-1 TRBV6-2/TRBV6-3 CASSEGTSGLRREQFF
NA TRBJ2-2 TRBV11-2 CASSTRLVGGELFF
NA TRBJ2-2 TRBV7-9 CASSPRMRQPNTGELFF
NA TRBJ2-7 TRBV11-2 CASSLPSGLTGWYEQYF
NA TRBJ1-2 TRBV11-3 CASSLSGDNYGYTF
NA TRBJ1-6 TRBV19 CASSIQGNGNSPLHF
TRBD1 TRBJ2-7 TRBV7-2 CASSYIWDRQGGERYF
NA TRBJ1-1 TRBV12-3/TRBV12-4 CASRPSEWSEAFF